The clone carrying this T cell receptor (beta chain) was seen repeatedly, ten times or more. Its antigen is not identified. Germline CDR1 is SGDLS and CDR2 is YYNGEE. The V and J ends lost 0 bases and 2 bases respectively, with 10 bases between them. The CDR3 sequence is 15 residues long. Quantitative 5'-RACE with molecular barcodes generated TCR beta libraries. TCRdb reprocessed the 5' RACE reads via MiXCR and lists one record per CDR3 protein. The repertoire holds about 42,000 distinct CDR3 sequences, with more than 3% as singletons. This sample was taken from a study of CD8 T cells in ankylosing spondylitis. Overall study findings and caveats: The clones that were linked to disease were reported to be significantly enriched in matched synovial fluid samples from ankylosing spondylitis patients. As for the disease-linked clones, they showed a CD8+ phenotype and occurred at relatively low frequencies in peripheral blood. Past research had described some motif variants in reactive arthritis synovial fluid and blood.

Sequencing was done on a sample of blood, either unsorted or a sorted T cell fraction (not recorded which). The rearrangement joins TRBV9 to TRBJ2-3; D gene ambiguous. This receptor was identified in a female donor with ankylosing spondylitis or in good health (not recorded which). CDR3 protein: CASSVVARNTDTQYF. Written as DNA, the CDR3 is TGTGCCAGCAGCGTAGTAGCCAGGAACACAGATACGCAGTATTTT.